These 32 T cell receptor beta chains share one sample of origin, sequenced in a study of monozygotic twins with inflammatory bowel disease. Following a re-call of the 5' RACE reads, TCRdb has one entry per CDR3 protein and lacks DNA. This sample's table has about 160,000 distinct CDR3 sequences. Sequenced sample: blood. These receptors were taken from a human donor with ulcerative colitis or Crohn's disease, or a healthy co-twin of an affected twin (not recorded which).

J is TRBJ2-3 and V is TRBV20-1; the D call of TRBD1 rests on TCRdb alone, since no DNA is present to check it. CDR1 DFQATT and CDR2 SNEGSKA come from the germline V gene (reference sequence). The CDR3 is 17 amino acids. Here the CDR3 reads CSARPPGRGPSTDTQYF.

This sequence joins TRBV7-9 and TRBJ2-1; TCRdb returns TRBD1, unconfirmable since there is no DNA. From germline, CDR1 is SEHNR and CDR2 FQNEAQ (reference sequence). This CDR3 has 13 amino acids. Here the CDR3 reads CASSRTGVGEQFF.

This chain joins TRBV4-3 and TRBJ1-5. Germline CDR1 and CDR2: LGHNA and YSLEER. CDR3 length: 14 residues. This CDR3 is CASSQERGQQPQHF.

The chain joins TRBV5-1 to TRBJ2-5; TCRdb's D call of TRBD1 is untestable without DNA. Per germline, CDR1 SGHRS and CDR2 YFSETQ. CDR3 length equals 14 residues. The CDR3 loop reads CASSSPDRQETQYF.

The chain carries TRBV3-1 and TRBJ1-4; the TRBD1 assignment by TCRdb is unverifiable without DNA. Germline V gives CDR1 LGHDT, CDR2 YNNKEL (reference sequence). This CDR3 region has 16 residues. This CDR3 is CASSHSRQGAKEKLFF.

The V call is TRBV4-1, the J call TRBJ2-2; TCRdb selects TRBD1, and the lack of DNA leaves this call unchecked. This CDR3 has 16 amino acids. Germline values: CDR1 MGHRA, CDR2 YSYEKL. The CDR3 region is CASSLGGQVNTGELFF.

The V and J genes are TRBV10-3 and TRBJ1-2; TCRdb's D call, TRBD1, is unchecked because there is no DNA. This CDR3 is built from 12 residues. The germline V gene has CDR1 ENHRY and CDR2 SYGVKD. The CDR3 spells CAISATGVGYTF.

This chain links TRBV5-1 with TRBJ2-5. Germline V gene lookup returns CDR1 SGHRS and CDR2 YFSETQ. The CDR3 loop spans 12 amino acids. CDR3 sequence reads: CASSLALETQYF.

The J gene is TRBJ2-1, the V gene TRBV27. The CDR3 covers 15 residues. The germline V gene has CDR1 MNHEY and CDR2 SMNVEV (reference sequence). Here the CDR3 reads CASSLGRYSYNEQFF.

This chain joins TRBV6-2 or TRBV6-3 and TRBJ1-1. The CDR3 is 12 residues long. Germline lookup yields CDR1 MNHEY and CDR2 SVGEGT. CDR3 in amino acids: CASSTVGSEAFF.

The chain carries TRBV29-1 and TRBJ2-4; no DNA is available, so the TRBD1 call from TCRdb remains unchecked. The CDR3 length is 13 residues. Looked up from germline, CDR1 is SQVTM and CDR2 is ANQGSEA. CDR3 loop: CSVAIGGQGIQYF.

V usage is TRBV24-1 and J usage is TRBJ2-2; TCRdb lists TRBD2, though no DNA is available to test this call. Germline loops: CDR1 KGHDR, CDR2 SFDVKD. The CDR3 is 16 amino acids. The CDR3 sequence is CATSDVTGGNTGELFF.

The genes are TRBV30 and TRBJ1-1; TCRdb selects TRBD1, and the lack of DNA leaves this call unchecked. This CDR3 has 13 residues. Germline CDR1 is GTSNPN and CDR2 is SVGIG (reference sequence). The CDR3 loop is CAWEDRQNTEAFF.

J is TRBJ2-3 and V is TRBV29-1; TCRdb returns TRBD1, unconfirmable since there is no DNA. Germline assignment: CDR1 SQVTM and CDR2 ANQGSEA. The CDR3 covers 13 residues. The chain's CDR3 is CSVDRVRTDTQYF.

V and J are TRBV20-1 and TRBJ1-6. Germline CDR1 reads DFQATT; CDR2 reads SNEGSKA (reference sequence). This CDR3 has 17 amino acids. CDR3 in amino acids: CSAPAGRRSSYNSPLHF.

This rearrangement joins TRBV5-1 to TRBJ1-2. CDR1 and CDR2 (germline): SGHRS, YFSETQ. The CDR3 covers 16 residues. The chain's CDR3 is CASSLDLPPRDYGYTF.

The rearrangement uses TRBV12-3 or TRBV12-4 and TRBJ2-5. The CDR3 is made up of 16 amino acids. CDR3 region: CASSLVRSFSRETQYF.

The genes are TRBV12-3 or TRBV12-4 and TRBJ2-1; TCRdb's assignment of TRBD2 cannot be checked, as there is no DNA. The CDR3 runs to 15 residues. The CDR3 protein is CASSPPGLAGSEQFF.

The chain has TRBV28 and TRBJ2-7; TCRdb proposes TRBD2, but this gene call is untestable without DNA. The germline gives CDR1 MDHEN, CDR2 SYDVKM. The CDR3 sequence is 14 residues long. CDR3 loop: CASLGLAGEWEQYF.

The J gene is TRBJ1-1, the V gene TRBV20-1; TCRdb's D call, TRBD1, is unchecked because there is no DNA. In germline, CDR1 is DFQATT, CDR2 SNEGSKA (reference sequence). The CDR3 covers 18 residues. The CDR3 here is CSARDRRDSTKYRTEAFF.

J is TRBJ1-2 and V is TRBV20-1. In germline, CDR1 is DFQATT, CDR2 SNEGSKA (reference sequence). The CDR3 runs 12 residues. Here the CDR3 reads CSASEPNYGYTF.

The chain joins TRBV20-1 to TRBJ1-1; the TCRdb D gene call, TRBD1, has no DNA to confirm it. Germline V gene data show CDR1 as DFQATT and CDR2 as SNEGSKA (reference sequence). The CDR3 runs to 14 residues. This CDR3 is CSARLETGSTEAFF.

This chain uses TRBV20-1 with TRBJ2-1; TCRdb's assignment of TRBD2 cannot be checked, as there is no DNA. The V gene's germline CDR1 is DFQATT and CDR2 SNEGSKA (reference sequence). This CDR3 spans 16 amino acids. This CDR3 reads CSASLSGTRLYNEQFF.

The chain recombines TRBV25-1 with TRBJ1-6; TCRdb indicates TRBD1, and absent DNA this call remains unverified. The CDR3 has 15 residues. The germline V gene encodes CDR1 MGHDK and CDR2 SYGVNS. This CDR3 is CASSESDSYNSPLHF.

V gene TRBV5-5 combines with J gene TRBJ2-7; TCRdb indicates TRBD2, and absent DNA this call remains unverified. The germline CDR1 and CDR2 sequences are SGHKS and YYEKEE (reference sequence). The CDR3 covers 13 residues. This chain's CDR3 is CASSFRSGGEQYF.

This CDR3 reads CASSLGSVYNEQFF. V usage is TRBV5-1 and J usage is TRBJ2-1. Germline V gene lookup returns CDR1 SGHRS and CDR2 YFSETQ. The CDR3 extends over 14 amino acids.

The V call is TRBV7-9, the J call TRBJ1-4. Germline CDR1 SEHNR, CDR2 FQNEAQ (reference sequence). This CDR3 region has 15 residues. CDR3 loop: CASSLAQRAGEKLFF. The complete variable domain, with remaining parts taken from reference TRBV7-9 and TRBJ1-4, reads DTGVSQNPRHKITKRGQNVTFRCDPISEHNRLYWYRQTLGQGPEFLTYFQNEAQLEKSRLLSDRFSAERPKGSFSTLEIQRTEQGDSAMYLCASSLAQRAGEKLFFGSGTQLSVL.

The chain has TRBV7-2 and TRBJ2-7; the TCRdb D gene call, TRBD2, has no DNA to confirm it. Germline CDR1 SGHTA, CDR2 FQGNSA. This CDR3 spans 15 amino acids. CDR3 sequence reads: CASSLGKGGPYEQYF. Looking up the rest from reference TRBV7-2 and TRBJ2-7 gives the full variable domain: GAGVSQSPSNKVTEKGKDVELRCDPISGHTALYWYRQSLGQGLEFLIYFQGNSAPDKSGLPSDRFSAERTGGSVSTLTIQRTQQEDSAVYLCASSLGKGGPYEQYFGPGTRLTVT.

The chain couples TRBV5-1 to TRBJ2-1. The CDR3 length is 15 residues. In germline, CDR1 is SGHRS, CDR2 YFSETQ. The CDR3 loop is CASSNSGVSYNEQFF.

The chain is built from TRBV12-3 or TRBV12-4 and TRBJ2-7; TCRdb selects TRBD2, and the lack of DNA leaves this call unchecked. There are 16 residues in the CDR3. This chain's CDR3 is CASSKPTGTSRYEQYF.

The chain links TRBV7-6 to TRBJ1-6; the TRBD1 assignment by TCRdb is unverifiable without DNA. There are 19 residues in the CDR3. CDR1 is SGHVS, CDR2 FNYEAQ, per germline. The CDR3 loop is CASSLVPAGLSSYNSPLHF.

This chain uses TRBV14 with TRBJ1-1; the D gene TCRdb calls, TRBD1, cannot be checked with no DNA. Germline lookup yields CDR1 SGHDN and CDR2 FVKESK. This CDR3 is built from 14 residues. The CDR3 here is CASSPYRGFTEAFF.